The present TCR beta chain was sequenced within a study of blood T cell repertoires in COVID-19. Study context: PBMCs, B-cell-depleted T cells, or T cells were the source of the cDNA or gDNA that made up the material.

Repertoires were generated with immunoSEQ multiplex PCR, while TCRdb's copy carries only in-frame clones and drops some. The table records about 170,000 clones, 80% to 90% of them present only once. This CDR3 has 14 residues. CDR1 and CDR2 (germline): SGHDT, YYEEEE. Deletions cut 2 bases from V and 8 bases from J, with 16 bases between. The specimen was peripheral blood. The chain links TRBV5-6 to TRBJ1-2; D not resolved. The receptor's source is a man aged 18-30 years with active or convalescent COVID-19. CDR3 bases: TGTGCCAGCAGCTTAGGGCTGACGGAGGAGGGCTACACCTTC. This translates into CASSLGLTEEGYTF.